The present entry profiles one TCR beta chain with its context. The data were obtained in a study of control samples from healthy donors and cancer patients. Germline assignment: CDR1 LGHNA and CDR2 YNFKEQ. V lost 5 bases, J lost 2 bases, and 17 bases lay in between. CDR3 length equals 16 residues. TCRdb's table, derived via immunoSEQ multiplex PCR, lists solely in-frame clones and lacks some. Its table records approximately 190,000 clones. The sequence derives from a woman aged 25 to 45 in good health. This chain uses TRBV4-2 with TRBJ2-3; D gene uncertain. The sequenced sample was blood. The CDR3 region is CASSFGGSELTDTQYF. The CDR3 bases are TGTGCCAGCAGCTTTGGTGGTAGTGAACTCACAGATACGCAGTATTTT.